This T cell receptor (beta chain) is drawn from a study of shared clonotypes between healthy human individuals. The study, taken as a whole, reports: Blood was the only sampled material, and tissue repertoires likely differ. Despite large depth, rarefaction showed incomplete sorted-subset sequencing.

How the authors handled the data: ImmunoSEQ output held junction-only sequences without quality scores, so filtering differed. Produced via immunoSEQ multiplex PCR; TCRdb's table is partial and in-frame only. V, J and clone size are those of that table, while D and trimming were read from the DNA. The sample lists over 750,000 clones; about 96% were seen once. Germline V gives CDR1 SGHRS, CDR2 YFSETQ. V lost 4 bases, J lost 2 bases, and 18 bases lay in between. CDR3 size: 16 residues. As to this clone: The antigen is unknown.

Naive CD8 cells, CD45RO-negative and positively selected for CCR7, excluded terminally differentiated effector memory CD45RA+ cells. This receptor was taken from a man under 40 in good health. The J gene is TRBJ2-5, the V gene TRBV5-1; D may be TRBD1 (6 bases). The sample consisted of naive CD8+ T cells sorted from blood. CDR3: CASSKGRGRSQETQYF. The CDR3 DNA sequence: TGCGCCAGCAGCAAGGGCAGGGGTAGGTCACAAGAGACCCAGTACTTC.